The rows below give T cell receptor beta chains drawn from one sample of a study of T-cell memory formation after mild COVID-19. TCRdb processed the 5' RACE reads anew with MiXCR; each CDR3 protein has one entry. The data show approximately 260,000 distinct CDR3 sequences, about 15% seen once. The sequenced sample consisted of PBMCs or a T cell subset sorted from them (not recorded which). The receptor set was obtained from a man aged 18 to 29 who had mild COVID-19 (a few samples of this study predate the infection). Cell type and time point are not known. Each CDR3 is given with its conserved first and last residue. D genes are given only for firm matches. Size values are once, few and many counts, or a class for expanded clones, and some rows have none.

clone size	V gene	D gene	J gene	CDR3 protein	CDR3 DNA
NA	TRBV7-3	TRBD1	TRBJ1-1	CASSKSGGANTEAFF	TGTGCCAGCAGCAAATCAGGGGGCGCGAACACTGAAGCTTTCTTT
few	TRBV28	NA	TRBJ2-1	CASSPRRRRGNEQFF	TGTGCCAGCAGCCCCCGGAGACGTCGGGGCAATGAGCAGTTCTTC
NA	TRBV29-1	NA	TRBJ1-1	CSVPIYWGRTEAFF	TGCAGCGTTCCCATATACTGGGGGCGGACTGAAGCTTTCTTT
NA	TRBV20-1	NA	TRBJ1-2	CSDKPRGPHGYTF	TGCAGTGATAAACCCCGCGGCCCTCATGGCTACACCTTC
NA	TRBV5-1	TRBD1	TRBJ2-5	CASSAGTGYSETQYF	TGCGCCAGCAGCGCCGGGACAGGGTATAGCGAGACCCAGTACTTC
many	TRBV18	NA	TRBJ2-1	CAASSGYNEQFF	TGTGCAGCGTCCTCTGGGTACAATGAGCAGTTCTTC
few	TRBV7-2	TRBD1	TRBJ2-5	CASSSQGAWETQYF	TGTGCCAGCAGCTCCCAGGGGGCCTGGGAGACCCAGTACTTC
NA	TRBV5-1	TRBD1	TRBJ2-5	CASSFGDREQETQYF	TGCGCCAGCAGCTTCGGGGACAGGGAACAAGAGACCCAGTACTTC
NA	TRBV14	NA	TRBJ2-7	CASSEVGGLYEQYF	TGTGCCAGCAGCGAAGTGGGGGGTCTCTACGAGCAGTACTTC
few	TRBV6-2/TRBV6-3	NA	TRBJ2-5	CATAPGEETQYF	TGTGCCACAGCACCCGGGGAGGAGACCCAGTACTTC
NA	TRBV20-1	TRBD1	TRBJ2-3	CSAKDRGSTDTQYF	TGCAGTGCTAAGGACAGGGGGAGCACAGATACGCAGTATTTT
NA	TRBV4-2	TRBD2	TRBJ2-1	CASSHQLAGAYNEQFF	TGTGCCAGCAGCCACCAACTAGCGGGGGCCTACAATGAGCAGTTCTTC
few	TRBV9	TRBD1	TRBJ2-4	CASSDPGQGIF	TGTGCCAGCAGCGACCCGGGACAGGGGATCTTC
NA	TRBV7-2	TRBD2	TRBJ2-1	CASSSQRGGLNEQFF	TGTGCCAGCAGCTCTCAGCGGGGGGGCCTAAATGAGCAGTTCTTC
many	TRBV5-1	TRBD2	TRBJ2-1	CASSTGTSGYNEQFF	TGCGCCAGCAGCACCGGGACTAGCGGCTACAATGAGCAGTTCTTC
NA	TRBV6-2/TRBV6-3	NA	TRBJ2-3	CASCDRYGDTQYF	TGTGCCAGCTGCGATAGGTACGGAGATACGCAGTATTTT
few	TRBV29-1	TRBD1	TRBJ2-5	CSVDRVFETQYF	TGCAGCGTAGACAGGGTTTTCGAGACCCAGTACTTC
NA	TRBV12-3/TRBV12-4	NA	TRBJ2-4	CASSPRVLIAKNIQYF	TGTGCCAGCAGCCCCCGGGTCCTCATAGCCAAAAACATTCAGTACTTC
NA	TRBV10-3	NA	TRBJ2-3	CAVLRAFTDTQYF	TGTGCCGTTCTCAGGGCATTCACAGATACGCAGTATTTT
NA	TRBV12-3/TRBV12-4	NA	TRBJ2-7	CASSFMAGTSEQYF	TGTGCCAGCAGTTTCATGGCAGGGACAAGCGAGCAGTACTTC
NA	TRBV6-2/TRBV6-3	NA	TRBJ2-1	CASKGGASYNEQFF	TGTGCCAGCAAGGGGGGGGCATCGTACAATGAGCAGTTCTTC
NA	TRBV6-6	TRBD1	TRBJ1-4	CASSRQGGNEKLFF	TGTGCCAGCAGCAGACAGGGGGGTAATGAAAAACTGTTTTTT
few	TRBV5-1	NA	TRBJ1-4	CASSSHIKGEGKLFF	TGCGCCAGCAGCTCCCACATCAAAGGGGAGGGAAAACTGTTTTTT
NA	TRBV2	NA	TRBJ1-1	CASSEGGGSEAFF	TGTGCCAGCAGTGAGGGAGGGGGTTCTGAAGCTTTCTTT
few	TRBV18	NA	TRBJ2-1	CASSPPPGKNYEQFF	TGTGCCAGCTCACCACCCCCGGGGAAAAACTATGAGCAGTTCTTC
few	TRBV7-2	NA	TRBJ1-1	CASSLIIEGTEAFF	TGTGCCAGCAGCTTAATCATCGAGGGCACTGAAGCTTTCTTT
few	TRBV7-8	NA	TRBJ1-5	CASSLSGMPQHF	TGTGCCAGCAGCTTATCGGGCATGCCCCAGCATTTT
NA	TRBV5-1	NA	TRBJ1-1	CASRERGAGTEAFF	TGCGCCAGCAGGGAAAGGGGCGCGGGCACTGAAGCTTTCTTT
NA	TRBV15	NA	TRBJ2-4	CATSSLRTDVAKNIQYF	TGTGCCACCAGCTCCTTAAGGACGGACGTAGCCAAAAACATTCAGTACTTC
NA	TRBV4-1	NA	TRBJ1-5	CASSQEQRQPQHF	TGCGCCAGCAGCCAAGAGCAGCGGCAGCCCCAGCATTTT
many	TRBV7-2	NA	TRBJ2-2	CASSLGVSTGELFF	TGTGCCAGCAGCTTAGGAGTTTCCACCGGGGAGCTGTTTTTT
many	TRBV13	NA	TRBJ2-2	CASSPSWGHGELFF	TGTGCCAGCAGCCCATCCTGGGGGCACGGGGAGCTGTTTTTT
NA	TRBV6-1	NA	TRBJ2-2	CASRGQGWDTGELFF	TGTGCCAGCAGAGGGCAGGGATGGGACACCGGGGAGCTGTTTTTT
NA	TRBV6-1	NA	TRBJ2-3	CASSEIRADTQYF	TGTGCCAGCAGTGAAATCCGCGCAGATACGCAGTATTTT
few	TRBV2	NA	TRBJ1-1	CASGGPNTEAFF	TGTGCCAGCGGCGGACCGAACACTGAAGCTTTCTTT
NA	TRBV10-2	TRBD1	TRBJ1-2	CASRDREDGYTF	TGCGCCAGCCGGGACAGGGAGGATGGCTACACCTTC
few	TRBV29-1	NA	TRBJ2-1	CSVSDGSYNEQLF	TGCAGCGTTAGCGATGGGTCCTACAATGAGCAGCTCTTC
few	TRBV5-1	NA	TRBJ2-6	CASRTLSGANVLTF	TGCGCCAGCCGGACCCTCTCTGGGGCCAACGTCCTGACTTTC
few	TRBV2	TRBD2	TRBJ2-3	CASPGGPGDTQYF	TGTGCCAGCCCGGGGGGTCCAGGGGATACGCAGTATTTT
NA	TRBV3-1	NA	TRBJ1-6	CASSQGQGYNSPLHF	TGTGCCAGCAGCCAAGGTCAGGGGTATAATTCACCCCTCCACTTT
many	TRBV5-1	NA	TRBJ2-2	CASSLVLGGELFF	TGCGCCAGCAGCTTGGTACTAGGCGGGGAGCTGTTTTTT
NA	TRBV28	TRBD1	TRBJ2-1	CASKETGGGNEQFF	TGTGCCAGCAAGGAGACAGGGGGTGGGAATGAGCAGTTCTTC
NA	TRBV7-2	NA	TRBJ1-4	CASSPGRQGEKLFF	TGTGCCAGCAGCCCGGGTCGTCAAGGGGAAAAACTGTTTTTT
few	TRBV5-1	NA	TRBJ1-1	CASSLGPVGSNTEAFF	TGCGCCAGCAGCTTGGGACCGGTAGGTTCGAACACTGAAGCTTTCTTT
few	TRBV7-2	TRBD2	TRBJ2-3	CASSILAGVGDTQYF	TGTGCCAGCAGCATCCTAGCGGGGGTGGGAGATACGCAGTATTTT
NA	TRBV20-1	NA	TRBJ1-1	CSARSTENTEAFF	TGCAGTGCTAGGTCGACTGAGAACACTGAAGCTTTCTTT
many	TRBV20-1	NA	TRBJ2-1	CSAHIRSSQGNEQFF	TGCAGTGCCCACATACGCTCCTCCCAGGGCAATGAGCAGTTCTTC
NA	TRBV5-1	NA	TRBJ2-1	CASSLNTDTEQFF	TGCGCCAGCAGCTTGAATACCGACACTGAGCAGTTCTTC
NA	TRBV6-2/TRBV6-3	TRBD1	TRBJ2-5	CASSYLLTGGSETQYF	TGTGCCAGCAGTTACTTACTTACAGGGGGCAGTGAGACCCAGTACTTC
few	TRBV4-1	NA	TRBJ2-5	CASSQDPSGTQYF	TGCGCCAGCAGCCAAGATCCCTCGGGGACCCAGTACTTC
few	TRBV19	NA	TRBJ1-1	CASTSAGTLNTEAFF	TGTGCCAGTACGTCCGCCGGTACACTGAACACTGAAGCTTTCTTT
NA	TRBV25-1	NA	TRBJ2-3	CASSEGLTDTQYF	TGTGCCAGCAGTGAAGGACTGACAGATACGCAGTATTTT
NA	TRBV7-2	NA	TRBJ1-1	CASRQGGSTEAFF	TGTGCCAGCAGGCAAGGGGGTAGCACTGAAGCTTTCTTT